The following is a T cell receptor (beta chain) sequence with its context. The antigen remains unidentified. Other DNA variants within this sample encode the same CDR3. The CDR3 has 11 amino acids. CDR1 is SGHRS and CDR2 is YFSETQ in the germline V gene. V dropped 2 bases and J dropped 5 bases, with 4 bases sitting between them. This sample stems from a study of PD-1 blockade in classical Hodgkin lymphoma. Study findings and constraints: Differences between repertoires have undefined causes, possibly disease activity or prior therapy.

Sample time point: cycle 4 day 1 (C4D1), after less than 7 weeks of nivolumab. Every patient relapsed after autologous stem cell transplantation, and brentuximab vedotin exposure varied. Assay used: immunoSEQ multiplex PCR; TCRdb lists only in-frame clones, some missing. The sample includes 100,000 or so clones, over 85% of them seen just once. This receptor was identified in a human donor with classical Hodgkin lymphoma. Sequences were derived from peripheral blood mononuclear cells (PBMCs), sampled before the fourth cycle of nivolumab. The V call is TRBV5-1, the J call TRBJ2-5; D gene uncertain. In DNA, the CDR3 is TGCGCCAGCAGCTTTGAGGAGACCCAGTACTTC. Translating gives CASSFEETQYF.